This T cell receptor beta chain was obtained from a study of CD8 T cells in Susac syndrome. Trimming stripped 8 bases from V and 11 bases from J, with 6 bases between. From germline, CDR1 is SNHLY and CDR2 FYNNEI. The CDR3 has 8 amino acids. The RNA, about 0.5 to 1 ug, was put through reverse transcription using random hexamers. The CDR3 of TCR beta was amplified by immunoSEQ multiplex PCR across 54 Vbeta and 13 Jbeta. In TCRdb, the immunoSEQ multiplex PCR reads were re-called with MiXCR into one record per CDR3 protein. The table lists around 190,000 distinct CDR3 sequences, roughly 96% of them singletons.

V and J are TRBV2 and TRBJ1-1; D remains ambiguous. Sequencing was performed on CD8+ T cells from PBMCs. This sequence originates from a human donor with multiple sclerosis. CDR3 amino acids: CASGQAFF. DNA for the CDR3: TGTGCCAGCGGGCAGGCTTTCTTT.